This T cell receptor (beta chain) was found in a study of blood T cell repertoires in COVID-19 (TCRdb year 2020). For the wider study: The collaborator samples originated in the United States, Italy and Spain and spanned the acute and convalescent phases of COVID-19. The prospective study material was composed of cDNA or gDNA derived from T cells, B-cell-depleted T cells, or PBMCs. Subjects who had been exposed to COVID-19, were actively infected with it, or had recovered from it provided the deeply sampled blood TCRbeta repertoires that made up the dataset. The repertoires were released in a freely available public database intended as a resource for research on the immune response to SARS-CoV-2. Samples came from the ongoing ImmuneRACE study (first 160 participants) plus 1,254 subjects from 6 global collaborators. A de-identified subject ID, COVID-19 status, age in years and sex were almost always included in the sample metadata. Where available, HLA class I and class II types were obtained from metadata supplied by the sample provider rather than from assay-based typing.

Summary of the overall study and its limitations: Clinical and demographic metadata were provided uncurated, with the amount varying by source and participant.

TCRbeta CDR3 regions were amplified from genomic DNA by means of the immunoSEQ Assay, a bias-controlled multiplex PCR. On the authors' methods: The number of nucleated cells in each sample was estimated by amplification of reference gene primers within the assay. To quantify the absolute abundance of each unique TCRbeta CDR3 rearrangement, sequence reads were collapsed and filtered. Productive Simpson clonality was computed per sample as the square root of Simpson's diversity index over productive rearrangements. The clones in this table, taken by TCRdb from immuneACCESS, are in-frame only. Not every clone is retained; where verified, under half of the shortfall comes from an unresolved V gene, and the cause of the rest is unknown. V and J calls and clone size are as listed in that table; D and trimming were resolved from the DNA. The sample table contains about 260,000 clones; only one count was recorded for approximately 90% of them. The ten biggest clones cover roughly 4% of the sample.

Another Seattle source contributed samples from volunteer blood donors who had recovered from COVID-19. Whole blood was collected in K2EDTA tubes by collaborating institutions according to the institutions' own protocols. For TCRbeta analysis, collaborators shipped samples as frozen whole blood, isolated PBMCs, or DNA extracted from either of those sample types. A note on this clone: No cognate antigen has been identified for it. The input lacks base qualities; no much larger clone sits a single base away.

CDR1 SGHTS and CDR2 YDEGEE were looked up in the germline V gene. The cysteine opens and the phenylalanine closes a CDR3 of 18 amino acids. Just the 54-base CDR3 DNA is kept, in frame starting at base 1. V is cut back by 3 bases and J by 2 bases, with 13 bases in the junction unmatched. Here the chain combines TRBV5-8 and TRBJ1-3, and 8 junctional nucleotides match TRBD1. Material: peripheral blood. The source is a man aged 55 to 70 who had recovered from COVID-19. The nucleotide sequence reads TGTGCCAGCAGCTCCATTGCCGCCGGACAGGGTACTGGAAACACCATATATTTT. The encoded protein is CASSSIAAGQGTGNTIYF.